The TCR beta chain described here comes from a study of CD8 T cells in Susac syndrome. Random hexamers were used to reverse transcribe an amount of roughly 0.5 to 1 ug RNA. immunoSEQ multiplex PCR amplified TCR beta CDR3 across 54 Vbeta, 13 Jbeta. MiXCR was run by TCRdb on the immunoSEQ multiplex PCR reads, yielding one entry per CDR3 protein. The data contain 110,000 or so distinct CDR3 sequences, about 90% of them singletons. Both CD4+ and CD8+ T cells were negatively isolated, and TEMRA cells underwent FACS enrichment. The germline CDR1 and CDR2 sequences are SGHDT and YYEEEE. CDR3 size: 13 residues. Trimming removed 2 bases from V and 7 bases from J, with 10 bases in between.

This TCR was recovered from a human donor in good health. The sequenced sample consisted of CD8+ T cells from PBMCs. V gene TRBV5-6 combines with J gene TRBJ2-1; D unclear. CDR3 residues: CASSFLSGNEQFF. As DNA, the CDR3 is TGTGCCAGCAGCTTTTTATCCGGGAATGAGCAGTTCTTC.